Described below is a single T cell receptor (beta chain) sequence and its context. Its antigen remains unknown. Library preparation followed earlier protocols using designated TCR primers. TCRdb re-called the PCR reads through MiXCR, storing one row per CDR3 protein. The repertoire has around 480,000 distinct CDR3 sequences, over 20% of them found once; the top ten carry approximately 0.8%. The data were taken from a study of molecular identifiers for immune sequencing clone quantification. Study summary: In replicates, RNA from about 20,000 or 100,000 naive CD8 cells was split five ways, four sequenced.

V lost 6 bases and J lost 2, with 17 bases in between. The CDR3 has 15 residues. Germline CDR1 reads MDHEN; CDR2 reads SYDVKM. Findings of the study overall: Clones above 20 RNA copies contained over 97% of effector molecules and under 1% of naive molecules.

V usage is TRBV28 and J usage is TRBJ2-7; D call uncertain. Sequences were obtained from naive CD8+ T cells from blood, with Jurkat cell RNA spiked in. Subset described: FACS-sorted CD8+CD4-CCR7+CD45RA+ naive T cells. The TCR originated in a human donor in good health. Some libraries in this study had Jurkat cell RNA spiked in. In DNA, the CDR3 is TGTGCCAGCAGCCAACCGCTGGCAGGTACCTACGAGCAGTACTTC. Translating gives CASSQPLAGTYEQYF.